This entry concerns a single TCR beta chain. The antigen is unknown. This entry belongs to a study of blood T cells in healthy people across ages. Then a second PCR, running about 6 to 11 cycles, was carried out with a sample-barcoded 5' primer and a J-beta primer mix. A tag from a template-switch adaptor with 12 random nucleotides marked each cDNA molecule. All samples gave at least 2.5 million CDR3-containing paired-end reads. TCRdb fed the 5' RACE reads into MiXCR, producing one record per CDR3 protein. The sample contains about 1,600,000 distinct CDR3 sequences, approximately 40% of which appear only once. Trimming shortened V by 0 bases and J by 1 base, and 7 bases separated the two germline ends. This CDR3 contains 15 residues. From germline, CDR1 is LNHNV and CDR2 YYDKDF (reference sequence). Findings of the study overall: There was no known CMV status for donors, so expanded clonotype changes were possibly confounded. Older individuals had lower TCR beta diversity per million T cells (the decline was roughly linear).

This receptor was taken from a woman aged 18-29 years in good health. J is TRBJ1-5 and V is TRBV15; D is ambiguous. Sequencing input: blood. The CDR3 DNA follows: TGTGCCACCAGCAGAGATAAGGGCAGCAATCAGCCCCAGCATTTT. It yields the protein CATSRDKGSNQPQHF.